The TCR beta chain described here comes from a study of cytomegalovirus exposure and HLA in healthy donors (dated by TCRdb to 2016 to 2017). Looking at the study overall: An earlier analysis of under 600 of the donors reported 250 to 300 Gb of sequence data and roughly 100 million unique TCR beta sequences from some 180 million T cells. Genome-wide SNP genotypes for about 60% of the roughly 700 donors were used in a later genetic analysis, which treated that subset as a discovery cohort. Roughly 300 gigabases of sequencing data and around 85 million unique TCR sequences made up an early release that covered fewer than 650 HLA-typed donors. Along with the roughly 670-subject first cohort, a separate validation cohort of over a hundred different subjects was used. Using immunosequencing, the study profiled T cell repertoires from about 610 subjects and related those repertoires to cytomegalovirus serostatus. HLA typing included class I and class II loci at four-digit resolution. Of the approximately 400 genotyped donors, 81% were placed in the genetic ancestry cluster associated with self-reported Caucasian donors. Among a few hundred genotyped donors of the cohort, an average of approximately 240,000 unique TCR beta nucleotide sequences were sequenced per donor, about a sixth of them non-productive. The study aimed to test whether cataloging public T cell receptors could reveal signatures of past pathogen exposure. An earlier analysis of around 580 of the donors used high-throughput TCR beta sequencing to judge whether each TCR beta V gene segment behaved as functional or pseudogenic. Typing coverage varied by locus: about 620-630 donors for A, B, C, DRB1 and DQB1; roughly 560 for DQA1; nearly 610 for DPA1; under 490 for DPB1. A later analysis re-analyzed previously published TCR beta repertoires from roughly 690 donors and added high-resolution HLA genotyping to study TCR occurrence patterns. The later analysis used no new phenotypic data to find candidate immune exposures, relying instead on TCR beta sequences and their occurrence across donors. Donor age, sex, ethnicity and CMV serostatus were compiled alongside the repertoire data. Every discovery cohort repertoire had been produced on one sequencing platform. Four or five DR-DQ haplotypes were handled as single units for association and clustering because linkage in the cohort was strong. High-throughput TCR immunosequencing, statistical association of individual TCRs with disease status, and machine learning were combined to predict cytomegalovirus infection status. The full study reports these points: In a later analysis, HLA-associated TCR beta chains were found to be more clonally expanded and to have lower generation probabilities than equally common non-associated chains. An association between a missense DCLRE1C variant and V-gene and J-gene trimming of TCR beta chains was found in a later genetic analysis and replicated in an independent cohort. Because counts were too low, 15 or so rarely observed V segments, including chromosome 9 orphons, were excluded from the earlier analysis of 587 of the donors. Specific HLA alleles were associated with 15,000 to 20,000 TCR beta sequences at a false discovery rate of 0.05 in a later analysis. Because some donors lacked HLA typing at each locus, the association tests relied only on the typed subset. In an earlier analysis of some 640 of the donors, most TCR beta V segments were observed in productive rearrangements about 90% or about 30% of the time, broadly matching IMGT annotations. The classifier was reported to diagnose cytomegalovirus status with high specificity and sensitivity in both the original and validation cohorts. A cluster of highly shared sequence variants was judged likely to be a technical artifact of the sequencing pipeline. In this cohort, only TCR beta chains were sequenced, and detectable features were limited by the absence of alpha or paired-chain data. Strong co-occurrence of HLA alleles, especially DR and DQ, made assigning TCR associations to individual alleles difficult. Correlated functional status among segregating V segments might reflect linkage disequilibrium, but an unknown experimental factor could not be ruled out. For the cohort, immune exposure information was limited to CMV serostatus. A further reported finding was that TCR beta sequences accurately predicted the HLA-A and HLA-B alleles for most subjects in the first cohort. According to a later genetic analysis, donors in an Asian-associated ancestry cluster had fewer N-insertions in productive TCRs than the approximately 630-donor mean. According to a later analysis, most CMV-associated TCR beta chains appeared to be HLA-restricted, and the HLA associations seemed to be driven largely by CMV exposure. The authors suggested that the approach could potentially be extended to other disease states and immunological phenotypes. Several of the top co-occurrence clusters appeared to be linked to parvovirus B19, influenza, CMV and Epstein-Barr virus, according to a later analysis. In a later analysis, the rate of TCR association differed among HLA loci, with DRB1 alleles having the most associated TCRs and HLA-C alleles having the fewest. Some IMGT-functional V segments, including TRBV6-2 and TRBV6-3, could not be distinguished by the 87-base-pair reads and were therefore excluded. Most TCR sequences were seen in very few donors, while some public TCRs were found in many individuals. A total of 150 or so TCR beta chains were listed by the study as associated with cytomegalovirus. Presence/absence analyses assumed roughly uniform sequencing depth across donors, an assumption that may not hold. A few of the identified cytomegalovirus-associated TCR beta chains were confirmed in vitro to be specific for cytomegalovirus antigens.

V is clipped by 2 bases and J by 4 bases, and the sequence between their germline boundaries is 11 bases long. The CDR3 measures 14 amino acids from cysteine to phenylalanine. Just the 42-base CDR3 DNA is kept, in frame starting at base 1. CDR1 and CDR2 are read off the germline V gene as MDHEN and SYDVKM. The cohort consisted of more than 650 healthy bone marrow donors. At the time of sampling, every cohort member was nominally healthy, though immune exposures that went unrecorded were likely present. The donor was CMV seronegative and was included in the group of around 320 seronegative cohort members. A peripheral blood sample was provided by each donor, and peripheral blood mononuclear cells were used for TCR beta sequencing. Genomic DNA extraction from the blood cell samples was performed with the Qiagen DNeasy Blood Extraction Kit. Receptors were amplified or captured by the immunoSEQ multiplex PCR assay. The multiplex PCR relied on a mix of 60 forward primers for TCR Vbeta segments and 13 reverse primers for TCR Jbeta segments. Amplification of the CDR3 region of rearranged TCR beta genes was performed with a multiplex PCR assay on genomic DNA. The amplified TCR beta libraries were sequenced on the Illumina HiSeq System as 87-base-pair reads. Regarding the original processing steps: In a later analysis, 70 million to 95 million unique TCR beta chains were counted across the 650 to 750 repertoires, and roughly 11 million of these chains were shared by at least two donors. A nearest-neighbor algorithm error-corrected the raw reads and collapsed the reads into unique sequences, merging closely related sequences to remove PCR and sequencing errors. V, D and J gene segments were assigned by aligning CDR3 sequences to IMGT reference sequences. For a sequence to be retained, a match of at least six nucleotides to both a V gene segment and a J gene segment was required. Rearrangements were called productive when the CDR3 lacked stop codons and stayed in frame with V and J; all others were non-productive. Following IMGT convention, CDR3 was defined as the stretch from the second conserved V-encoded cysteine to the conserved J-encoded phenylalanine. The earlier analysis of more than 450 of the donors excluded sequences that lacked an unambiguous match to a single V gene segment. In an earlier analysis of approximately 500 of the donors, a V segment was called functional when productive rearrangements were above 56.7%, and segregating when the standard deviation between donors exceeded 5%. A statistical classification framework was built to diagnose cytomegalovirus status from the catalog of TCR beta chain sequences. A later analysis assigned V and J genes by comparing TCR nucleotide sequences with IMGT/GENE-DB human TR gene sequences. Using the TCRdist pipeline, a later analysis assigned CDR3 sequences along with most-parsimonious VDJ recombination scenarios. In a later analysis, each TCR beta chain was defined by its CDR3 amino acid sequence together with its V-gene family, and reads lacking a unique V-gene family were excluded. In a later analysis, around 650 highly shared, low-generation-probability nucleotide sequences were removed to address suspected cross-contamination and a sequencing artifact. In a later analysis, a clonal expansion index for each public chain was calculated from normalized within-repertoire ranks of inferred template counts. In a later analysis, generation probabilities were computed with a VDJ recombination model fitted to out-of-frame rearrangements, and the resulting probabilities were checked against IGoR. A later analysis scored TCR-TCR, TCR-HLA and TCR-CMV co-occurrence with hypergeometric tests, applying a repertoire-size bias correction to TCR pairs. A later analysis estimated false discovery rates by permuting HLA or CMV assignments 20 times. In a later analysis, co-occurring TCRs were grouped using DBSCAN, and TCRdist sequence similarity was added for clustering within HLA-allele-positive subsets. Repertoires with fewer than 30,000 or more than 120,000 public chains, plus five repertoires with anomalous nucleotide sharing, were excluded from co-occurrence clustering. The source is immuneACCESS, and TCRdb retained only in-frame sequences with V and J called. Part of the clones is not carried over; for the studies checked, unresolved V genes explain less than half of this, and the remainder is unexplained. The V and J calls and clone size come from that table; D and trimming were worked out from the DNA. This sample is represented by around 170,000 clones; over 70% of them were singletons. The ten largest clones represent 3.5% to 4% of the sample.

A few counts support this clone. This receptor's antigen is unknown. Base-call qualities are not available, and no considerably larger clone is one nucleotide away. The TCR was taken from a man aged 50 or older in good health and CMV-seronegative. The V and J segments used are TRBV28 and TRBJ1-1; a tentative D match to TRBD1 spans 6 bases. Sequenced input: PBMCs. The CDR3 protein sequence reads: CASSLQTGGTEAFF. The nucleotides are TGTGCCAGCAGTTTACAGACAGGAGGCACTGAAGCTTTCTTT. With the rest looked up from the reference TRBV28 and TRBJ1-1 genes rather than sequenced, the full variable domain is DVKVTQSSRYLVKRTGEKVFLECVQDMDHENMFWYRQDPGLGLRLIYFSYDVKMKEKGDIPEGYSVSREKKERFSLILESASTNQTSMYLCASSLQTGGTEAFFGQGTRLTVV.